Below, 14 T cell receptor beta chains from the same sample are listed, as sequenced in a study of memory CD4+ T cells and cytomegalovirus serostatus. Single viable CD3+CD4+CD8-CD45RO+ cells were sorted as the memory CD4+ T cells. The method was immunoSEQ multiplex PCR; TCRdb's version includes in-frame clones alone and lacks a portion of them. The sample carries tens of thousands of clones, over 70% recorded once. The specimen was memory CD4+ T cells from blood. Source of these receptors: an adult in good health and CMV-seronegative.

The genes are TRBV5-1 and TRBJ2-2; perhaps TRBD1 as D (8 bases). The CDR3 totals 18 residues. Between the trimmed V and J ends, which lost 2 bases and 0 bases, there was a span of 17 bases. From germline, CDR1 is SGHRS and CDR2 YFSETQ. The CDR3 DNA follows: TGCGCCAGCAGCTTTGGACAGGGACTAATAGCGAACACCGGGGAGCTGTTTTTT. It encodes CASSFGQGLIANTGELFF. Filled out from reference TRBV5-1 and TRBJ2-2, the complete variable domain reads KAGVTQTPRYLIKTRGQQVTLSCSPISGHRSVSWYQQTPGQGLQFLFEYFSETQRNKGNFPGRFSGRQFSNSRSEMNVSTLELGDSALYLCASSFGQGLIANTGELFFGEGSRLTVL.

The rearrangement joins TRBV6-5 to TRBJ1-6; TRBD1 is a possible D gene (6 bases). The CDR3 is made up of 13 amino acids. Between the trimmed V and J ends, which lost 6 bases and 10 bases, there was a span of 13 bases. Looked up from germline, CDR1 is MNHEY and CDR2 is SVGAGI. CDR3 sequence (DNA): TGTGCCAGCAGGGACAGTACTCCCTCACCCCTCCACTTT. This gives the protein CASRDSTPSPLHF.

The chain employs TRBV5-6 and TRBJ2-1, with 7 nucleotides matching TRBD2. The CDR3 spans 16 residues. V lost 3 bases, J lost 0 bases, and 6 bases stayed unmatched. From germline, CDR1 is SGHDT and CDR2 YYEEEE. The CDR3 region has the DNA TGTGCCAGCAGCTGGGGGGGGGACTACTCCTACAATGAGCAGTTCTTC. Encoded protein: CASSWGGDYSYNEQFF.

This clone was counted a few times. The J gene is TRBJ2-5, the V gene TRBV7-2; D not resolved. The ends were cut back, 7 bases at V and 4 bases at J, with 13 bases in the middle. Germline V gene data show CDR1 as SGHTA and CDR2 as FQGNSA. The CDR3 is 13 residues long. The CDR3 region has the DNA TGTGCCAGCATCAAGGGTCCGGGAGAGACCCAGTACTTC. Translated: CASIKGPGETQYF.

This clone was seen a few times. CDR3 nucleotides: TGCGCCAGCAGCTTGAATCCGGGACAGGGGTACGATGGCTACACCTTC. It specifies CASSLNPGQGYDGYTF. The chain employs TRBV5-1 and TRBJ1-2; 10 bases line up with TRBD1. The CDR3 contains 16 residues. The germline V gene encodes CDR1 SGHRS and CDR2 YFSETQ. J gave up 6 bases and V 1 base, and 9 bases lay outside the gene matches. The entire variable domain, with the rest obtained from reference TRBV5-1 and TRBJ1-2, is as follows: KAGVTQTPRYLIKTRGQQVTLSCSPISGHRSVSWYQQTPGQGLQFLFEYFSETQRNKGNFPGRFSGRQFSNSRSEMNVSTLELGDSALYLCASSLNPGQGYDGYTFGSGTRLTVV.

In DNA, the CDR3 is TGTGCCAGCAGCGAAGCAACAGGGGGCAACTCACCCCTCCACTTT. Translation: CASSEATGGNSPLHF. The chain carries TRBV5-5 and TRBJ1-6; 9 bases align to TRBD1. Germline V gene data show CDR1 as SGHKS and CDR2 as YYEKEE (reference sequence). This CDR3 region has 15 residues. V was pared by 4 bases and J by 10 bases, with 9 bases of the junction left unmatched. The full variable domain, its missing parts supplied by reference TRBV5-5 and TRBJ1-6, is DAGVTQSPTHLIKTRGQQVTLRCSPISGHKSVSWYQQVLGQGPQFIFQYYEKEERGRGNFPDRFSARQFPNYSSELNVNALLLGDSALYLCASSEATGGNSPLHFGNGTRLTVT.

The J gene is TRBJ2-3, the V gene TRBV5-4; the D gene is possibly TRBD1 (6 bases). V lost 7 bases, J lost 2 bases, and 14 bases lay in between. The V gene's germline CDR1 is SGHNT and CDR2 YYREEE (reference sequence). This CDR3 has 14 amino acids. Written as DNA, the CDR3 is TGTGCCAGCTGGATTTACAGGGCCACAGATACGCAGTATTTT. Its translation: CASWIYRATDTQYF.

V gene TRBV6-5 combines with J gene TRBJ2-7; D unclear. This CDR3 comprises 13 residues. The germline V gene has CDR1 MNHEY and CDR2 SVGAGI. The V end lost 6 bases, the J end lost 4 bases, and 13 bases lay between the germline ends. The CDR3 region has the DNA TGTGCCAGCAGGACTGGACCGAGATACGAGCAGTACTTC. This encodes CASRTGPRYEQYF.

J is TRBJ2-7 and V is TRBV5-1, with D tentatively TRBD1 (6 bases). CDR1 is SGHRS, CDR2 YFSETQ, per germline. The length of the CDR3 is 15 residues. V lost 0 bases to trimming and J lost 6 bases, with 16 bases between them. The CDR3 protein is CASSLDGRGQGEQYF. DNA of the CDR3: TGCGCCAGCAGCTTGGATGGCAGGGGTCAAGGCGAGCAGTACTTC.

V and J are TRBV11-2 and TRBJ2-3; perhaps TRBD2 as D (5 bases). Germline CDR1 is SGHAT and CDR2 is FQNNGV. The germline V and J ends were trimmed by 9 bases and 1 base, with 20 bases remaining between them. The CDR3 covers 16 residues. CDR3 sequence reads: CASMGVRRVRTDTQYF. The CDR3 nucleotides are TGTGCCAGTATGGGAGTCCGGCGGGTTCGCACAGATACGCAGTATTTT.

This clone was seen a handful of times. The chain recombines TRBV5-8 with TRBJ2-7; 8 bases fit TRBD1. CDR1 is SGHTS and CDR2 is YDEGEE in the germline V gene. There are 13 residues in the CDR3. V gave up 5 bases and J gave up 6 bases; unmatched junction bases: 7. The CDR3 is CASRRTGIGEQYF. In DNA form, the CDR3 reads TGTGCCAGCAGACGGACAGGGATCGGCGAGCAGTACTTC. The full variable domain, in which reference TRBV5-8 and TRBJ2-7 provide the parts outside the CDR3, is EAGVTQSPTHLIKTRGQQATLRCSPISGHTSVYWYQQALGLGLQFLLWYDEGEERNRGNFPPRFSGRQFPNYSSELNVNALELEDSALYLCASRRTGIGEQYFGPGTRLTVT.

This clone was counted a few times. The V and J genes are TRBV6-1 and TRBJ2-2, with D possibly being TRBD2 (5 bases). V was cut by 4 bases and J by 1 base, with 7 bases left in between. The germline V gene encodes CDR1 MNHNS and CDR2 SASEGT. The CDR3 loop spans 14 amino acids. The CDR3 DNA sequence: TGTGCCAGCAGTGTAAGCGGGAACACCGGGGAGCTGTTTTTT. Protein product: CASSVSGNTGELFF.

This chain connects TRBV7-2 to TRBJ2-3; TRBD2 might be the D (5 bases). Germline V gene lookup returns CDR1 SGHTA and CDR2 FQGNSA. Trimming took off 5 bases at V and 5 bases at J, with 17 bases between the two ends. CDR3 length equals 15 residues. The CDR3 protein is CASSKWSSNKDTQYF. The CDR3 DNA follows: TGTGCCAGCAGCAAATGGTCTAGCAACAAAGATACGCAGTATTTT. Filled out from reference TRBV7-2 and TRBJ2-3, the complete variable domain reads GAGVSQSPSNKVTEKGKDVELRCDPISGHTALYWYRQSLGQGLEFLIYFQGNSAPDKSGLPSDRFSAERTGGSVSTLTIQRTQQEDSAVYLCASSKWSSNKDTQYFGPGTRLTVL.

The J gene is TRBJ2-1, the V gene TRBV2, with D unresolved. Germline V gene sequence: CDR1 SNHLY, CDR2 FYNNEI. V gave up 3 bases and J gave up 10 bases, with 7 bases separating them. The CDR3 sequence is 11 residues long. The CDR3 here is CASSEVTEQFF. Here the CDR3 DNA reads TGTGCCAGCAGTGAGGTGACAGAGCAGTTCTTC.